The sequence of this TCR beta chain was determined in a study of blood T cell repertoires in COVID-19. About the research overall: COVID-19 samples from acute and convalescent phases originated in the United States, Italy and Spain. PBMCs, B-cell-depleted T cells, or T cells provided the cDNA or gDNA that made up the material.

Germline CDR1 SGHKS, CDR2 YYEKEE (reference sequence). This CDR3 region has 14 residues. With 0 bases removed from V and 2 bases from J, the gap between germline ends came to 6 bases. Profiled with immunoSEQ multiplex PCR; TCRdb holds only in-frame clones, not every one. Counted here are roughly 150,000 clones, around 85% occurring once; the ten biggest clones make up about 5%. The table lists this clone with a few counts. The sample holds other DNA sequences that translate to the same CDR3. Sequenced input: peripheral blood. The rearrangement uses TRBV5-5 and TRBJ1-5, with D unclear. The receptor comes from a human donor in a cohort sampled during active COVID-19. The CDR3 reads CASSLGGGNQPQHF. Written as DNA, the CDR3 is TGTGCCAGCAGCTTGGGAGGTGGCAATCAGCCCCAGCATTTT.